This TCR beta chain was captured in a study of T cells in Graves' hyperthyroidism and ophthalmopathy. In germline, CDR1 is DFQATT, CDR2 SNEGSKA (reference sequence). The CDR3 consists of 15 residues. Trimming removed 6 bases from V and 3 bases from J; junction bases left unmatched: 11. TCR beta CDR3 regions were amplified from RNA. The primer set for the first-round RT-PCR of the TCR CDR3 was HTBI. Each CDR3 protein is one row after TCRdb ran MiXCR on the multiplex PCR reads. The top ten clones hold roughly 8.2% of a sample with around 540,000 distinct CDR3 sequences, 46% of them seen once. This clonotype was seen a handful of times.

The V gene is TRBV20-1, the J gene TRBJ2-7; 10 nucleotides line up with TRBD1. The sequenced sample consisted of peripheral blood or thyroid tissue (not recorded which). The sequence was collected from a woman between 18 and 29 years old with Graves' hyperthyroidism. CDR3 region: CSAPHSTGGSYEQYF. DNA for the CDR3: TGCAGTGCCCCCCATTCGACAGGGGGCAGCTACGAGCAGTACTTC.